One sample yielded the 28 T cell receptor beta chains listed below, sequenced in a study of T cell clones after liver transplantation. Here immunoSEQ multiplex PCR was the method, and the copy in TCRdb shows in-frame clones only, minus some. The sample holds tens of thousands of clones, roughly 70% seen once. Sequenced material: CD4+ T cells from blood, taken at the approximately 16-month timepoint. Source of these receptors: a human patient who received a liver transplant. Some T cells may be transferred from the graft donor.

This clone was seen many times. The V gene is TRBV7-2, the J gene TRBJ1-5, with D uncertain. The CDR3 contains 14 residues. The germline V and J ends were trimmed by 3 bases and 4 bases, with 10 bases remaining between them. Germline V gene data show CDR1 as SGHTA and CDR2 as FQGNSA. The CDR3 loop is CASSLGNANQPQHF. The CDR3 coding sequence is TGTGCCAGCAGCTTGGGTAACGCGAATCAGCCCCAGCATTTT.

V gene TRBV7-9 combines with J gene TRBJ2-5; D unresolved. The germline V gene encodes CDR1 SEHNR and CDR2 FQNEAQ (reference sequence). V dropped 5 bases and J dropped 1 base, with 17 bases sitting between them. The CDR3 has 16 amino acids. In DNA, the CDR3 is TGTGCCAGCAGCCAAGCCCAGCTCTATATCCAAGAGACCCAGTACTTC. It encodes CASSQAQLYIQETQYF. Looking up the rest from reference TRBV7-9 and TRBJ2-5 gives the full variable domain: DTGVSQNPRHKITKRGQNVTFRCDPISEHNRLYWYRQTLGQGPEFLTYFQNEAQLEKSRLLSDRFSAERPKGSFSTLEIQRTEQGDSAMYLCASSQAQLYIQETQYFGPGTRLLVL.

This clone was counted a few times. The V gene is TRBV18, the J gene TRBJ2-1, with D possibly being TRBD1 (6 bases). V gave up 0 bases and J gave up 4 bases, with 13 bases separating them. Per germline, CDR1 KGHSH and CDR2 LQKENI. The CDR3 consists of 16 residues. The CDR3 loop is CASSPPGAVSYNEQFF. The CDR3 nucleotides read TGTGCCAGCTCACCACCGGGGGCCGTGAGTTACAATGAGCAGTTCTTC.

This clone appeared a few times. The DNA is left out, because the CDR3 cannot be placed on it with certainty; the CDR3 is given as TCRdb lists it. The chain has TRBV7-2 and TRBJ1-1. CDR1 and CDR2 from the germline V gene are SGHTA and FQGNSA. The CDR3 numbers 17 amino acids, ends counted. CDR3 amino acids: CASSTRSFGAGNTEAFF.

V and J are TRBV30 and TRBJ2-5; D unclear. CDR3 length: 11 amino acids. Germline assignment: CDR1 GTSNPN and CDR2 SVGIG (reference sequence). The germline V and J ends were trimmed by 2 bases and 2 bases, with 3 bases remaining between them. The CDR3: CAWSQQETQYF. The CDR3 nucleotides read TGTGCCTGGAGTCAGCAAGAGACCCAGTACTTC.

CDR3 DNA: TGTGCCTGGAGTGCGAGACAGGGTGGAATAGATACGCAGTATTTT. It translates to CAWSARQGGIDTQYF. The V call is TRBV30, the J call TRBJ2-3, with TRBD1 matching over 7 bases. V lost 1 base to trimming and J lost 5 bases; unmatched junction nucleotides: 9. The V gene's germline CDR1 is GTSNPN and CDR2 SVGIG (reference sequence). CDR3 length equals 15 residues. Full variable domain (rest looked up from reference TRBV30 and TRBJ2-3): SQTIHQWPATLVQPVGSPLSLECTVEGTSNPNLYWYRQAAGRGLQLLFYSVGIGQISSEVPQNLSASRPQDRQFILSSKKLLLSDSGFYLCAWSARQGGIDTQYFGPGTRLTVL.

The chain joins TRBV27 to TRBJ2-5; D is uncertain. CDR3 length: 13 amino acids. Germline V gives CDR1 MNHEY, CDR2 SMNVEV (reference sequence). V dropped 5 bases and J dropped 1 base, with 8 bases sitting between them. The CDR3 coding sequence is TGTGCCAGCAGTACCATGGGCCAAGAGACCCAGTACTTC. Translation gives CASSTMGQETQYF.

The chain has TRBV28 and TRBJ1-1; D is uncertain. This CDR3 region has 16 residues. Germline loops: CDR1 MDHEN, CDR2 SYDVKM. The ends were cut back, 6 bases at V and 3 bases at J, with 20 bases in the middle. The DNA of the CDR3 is TGTGCCAGCAGCGAGATCCAGATTTGGGGAGACACTGAAGCTTTCTTT. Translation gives CASSEIQIWGDTEAFF.

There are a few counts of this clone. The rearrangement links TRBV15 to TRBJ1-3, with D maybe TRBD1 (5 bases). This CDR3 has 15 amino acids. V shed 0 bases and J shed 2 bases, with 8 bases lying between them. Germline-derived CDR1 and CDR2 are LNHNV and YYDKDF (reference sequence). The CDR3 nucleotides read TGTGCCACCAGCAGAGACCAGGGACCTGGAAACACCATATATTTT. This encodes CATSRDQGPGNTIYF.

CDR3 region: CASSLDPRSEQFF. DNA of the CDR3: TGTGCCAGCAGTTTAGACCCGCGCAGTGAGCAGTTCTTC. The chain combines TRBV6-5 with TRBJ2-1; no firm D call. Trimming removed 4 bases from V and 9 bases from J, with 13 bases in between. Germline CDR1 reads MNHEY; CDR2 reads SVGAGI. The CDR3 totals 13 residues.

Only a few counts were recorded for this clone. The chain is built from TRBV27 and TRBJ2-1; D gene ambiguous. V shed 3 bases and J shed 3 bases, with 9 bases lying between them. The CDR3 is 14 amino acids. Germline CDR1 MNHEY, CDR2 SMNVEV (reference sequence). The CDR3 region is CASSFRDSYNEQFF. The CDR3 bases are TGTGCCAGCAGTTTTCGAGATAGCTACAATGAGCAGTTCTTC.

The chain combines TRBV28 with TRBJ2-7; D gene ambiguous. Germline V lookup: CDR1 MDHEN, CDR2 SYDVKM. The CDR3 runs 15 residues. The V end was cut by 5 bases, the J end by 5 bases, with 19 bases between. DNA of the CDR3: TGTGCCAGCAGTCCCCTCGTCGGCGTCATGAACGAGCAGTACTTC. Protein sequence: CASSPLVGVMNEQYF.

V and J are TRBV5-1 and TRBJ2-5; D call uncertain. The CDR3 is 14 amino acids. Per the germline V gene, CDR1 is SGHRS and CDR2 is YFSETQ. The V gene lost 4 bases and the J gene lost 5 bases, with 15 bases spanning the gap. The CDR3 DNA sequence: TGCGCCAGCAGCCCAGCCGTAGGGCTGGAGACCCAGTACTTC. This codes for CASSPAVGLETQYF.

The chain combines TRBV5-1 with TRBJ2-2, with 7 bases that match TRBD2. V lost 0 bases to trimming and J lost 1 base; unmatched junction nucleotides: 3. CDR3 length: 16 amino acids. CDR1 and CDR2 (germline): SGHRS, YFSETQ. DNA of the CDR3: TGCGCCAGCAGCTTGGGCGCTAGCGGGAACACCGGGGAGCTGTTTTTT. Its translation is CASSLGASGNTGELFF.

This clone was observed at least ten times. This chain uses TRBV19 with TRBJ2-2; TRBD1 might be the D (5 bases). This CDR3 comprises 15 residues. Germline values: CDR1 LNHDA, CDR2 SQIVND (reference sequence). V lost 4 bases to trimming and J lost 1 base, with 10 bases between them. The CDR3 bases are TGTGCCAGTAGTACGGCAGGGATGAACACCGGGGAGCTGTTTTTT. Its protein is CASSTAGMNTGELFF.

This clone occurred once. CDR3 nucleotides: TGTGCCAGCAGTTTACAGGGGGCCGGGGCTAATGAAAAACTGTTTTTT. This encodes CASSLQGAGANEKLFF. This chain connects TRBV28 to TRBJ1-4, with 8 nucleotides matching TRBD1. CDR3 length equals 16 residues. Germline CDR1 MDHEN, CDR2 SYDVKM. Unmatched junction bases numbered 5, after V lost 2 bases and J lost 3 bases. The variable domain in full, completed from reference TRBV28 and TRBJ1-4, reads DVKVTQSSRYLVKRTGEKVFLECVQDMDHENMFWYRQDPGLGLRLIYFSYDVKMKEKGDIPEGYSVSREKKERFSLILESASTNQTSMYLCASSLQGAGANEKLFFGSGTQLSVL.

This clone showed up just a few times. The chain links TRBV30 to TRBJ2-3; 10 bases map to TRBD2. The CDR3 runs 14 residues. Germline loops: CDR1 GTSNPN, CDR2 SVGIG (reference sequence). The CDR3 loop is CALGLAGGTDTQYF. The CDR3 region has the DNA TGTGCTTTGGGGCTAGCGGGGGGCACAGATACGCAGTATTTT.

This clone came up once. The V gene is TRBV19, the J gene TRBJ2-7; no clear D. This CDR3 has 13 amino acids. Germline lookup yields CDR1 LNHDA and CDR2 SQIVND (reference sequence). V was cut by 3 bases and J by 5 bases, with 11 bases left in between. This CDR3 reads CASSISLQDEQYF. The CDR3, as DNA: TGTGCCAGTAGTATCTCGTTGCAGGACGAGCAGTACTTC.

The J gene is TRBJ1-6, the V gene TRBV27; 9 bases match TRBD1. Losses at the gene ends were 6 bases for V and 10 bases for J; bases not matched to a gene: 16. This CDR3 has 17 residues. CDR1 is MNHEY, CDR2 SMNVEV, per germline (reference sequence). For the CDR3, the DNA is TGTGCCAGCAGCCTTGGGACAGGGCTTGCCGGTCACTCACCCCTCCACTTT. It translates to CASSLGTGLAGHSPLHF.

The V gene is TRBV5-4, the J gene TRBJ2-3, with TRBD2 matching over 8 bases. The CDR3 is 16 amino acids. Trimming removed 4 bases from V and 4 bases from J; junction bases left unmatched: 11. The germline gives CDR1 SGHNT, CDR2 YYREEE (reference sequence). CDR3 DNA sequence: TGTGCCAGCAGCCCTAAAACTGGGACTAGGCCAGATACGCAGTATTTT. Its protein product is CASSPKTGTRPDTQYF.

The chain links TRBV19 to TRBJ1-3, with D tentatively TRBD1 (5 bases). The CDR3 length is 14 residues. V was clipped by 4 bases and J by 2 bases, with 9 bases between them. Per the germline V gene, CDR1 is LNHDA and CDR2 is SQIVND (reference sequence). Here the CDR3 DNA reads TGTGCCAGTAGTACGGGGGTCGCTGGAAACACCATATATTTT. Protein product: CASSTGVAGNTIYF.

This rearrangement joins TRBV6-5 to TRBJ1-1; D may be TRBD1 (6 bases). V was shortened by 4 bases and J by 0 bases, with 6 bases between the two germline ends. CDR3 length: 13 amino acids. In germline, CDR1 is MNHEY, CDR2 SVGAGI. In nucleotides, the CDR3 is TGTGCCAGCAGTTCAGGGGTGAACACTGAAGCTTTCTTT. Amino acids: CASSSGVNTEAFF.

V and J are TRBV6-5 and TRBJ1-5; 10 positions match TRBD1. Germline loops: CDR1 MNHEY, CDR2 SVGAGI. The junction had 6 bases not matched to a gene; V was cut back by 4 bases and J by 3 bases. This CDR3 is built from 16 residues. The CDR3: CASSSPGQGFNQPQHF. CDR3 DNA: TGTGCCAGCAGTTCCCCGGGACAGGGGTTCAATCAGCCCCAGCATTTT.

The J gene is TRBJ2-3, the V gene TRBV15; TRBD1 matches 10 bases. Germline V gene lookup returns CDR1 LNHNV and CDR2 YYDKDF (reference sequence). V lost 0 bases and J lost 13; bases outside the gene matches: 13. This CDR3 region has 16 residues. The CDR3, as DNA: TGTGCCACCAGCAGAGATTTGATGGACAGGGGGTTGTCGAAGTATTTT. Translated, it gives CATSRDLMDRGLSKYF.

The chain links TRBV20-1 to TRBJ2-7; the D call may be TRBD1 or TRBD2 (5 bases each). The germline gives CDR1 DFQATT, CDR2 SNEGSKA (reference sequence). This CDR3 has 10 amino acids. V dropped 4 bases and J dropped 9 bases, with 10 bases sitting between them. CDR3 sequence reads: CSAKGTGQYF. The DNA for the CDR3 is TGCAGTGCTAAAGGGACGGGGCAGTACTTC.

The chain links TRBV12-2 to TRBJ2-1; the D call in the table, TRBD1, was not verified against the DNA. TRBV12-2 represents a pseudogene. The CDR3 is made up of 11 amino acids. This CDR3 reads CASRHYNEQFF. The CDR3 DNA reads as TGTGCAAGTCGCCATTACAATGAGCAGTTCTTC.

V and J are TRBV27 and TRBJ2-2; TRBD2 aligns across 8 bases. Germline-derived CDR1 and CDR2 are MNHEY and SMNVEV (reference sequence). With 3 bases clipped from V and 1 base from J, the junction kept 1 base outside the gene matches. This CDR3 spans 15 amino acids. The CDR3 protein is CASSFTSGNTGELFF. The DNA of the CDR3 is TGTGCCAGCAGTTTTACTAGCGGGAACACCGGGGAGCTGTTTTTT.

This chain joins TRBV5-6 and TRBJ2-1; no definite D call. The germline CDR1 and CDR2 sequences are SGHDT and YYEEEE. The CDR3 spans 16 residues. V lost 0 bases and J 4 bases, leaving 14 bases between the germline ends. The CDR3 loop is CASSLVGFDLYNEQFF. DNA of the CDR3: TGTGCCAGCAGCTTGGTTGGCTTCGACCTGTACAATGAGCAGTTCTTC. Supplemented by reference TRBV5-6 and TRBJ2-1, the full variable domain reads DAGVTQSPTHLIKTRGQQVTLRCSPKSGHDTVSWYQQALGQGPQFIFQYYEEEERQRGNFPDRFSGHQFPNYSSELNVNALLLGDSALYLCASSLVGFDLYNEQFFGPGTRLTVL.